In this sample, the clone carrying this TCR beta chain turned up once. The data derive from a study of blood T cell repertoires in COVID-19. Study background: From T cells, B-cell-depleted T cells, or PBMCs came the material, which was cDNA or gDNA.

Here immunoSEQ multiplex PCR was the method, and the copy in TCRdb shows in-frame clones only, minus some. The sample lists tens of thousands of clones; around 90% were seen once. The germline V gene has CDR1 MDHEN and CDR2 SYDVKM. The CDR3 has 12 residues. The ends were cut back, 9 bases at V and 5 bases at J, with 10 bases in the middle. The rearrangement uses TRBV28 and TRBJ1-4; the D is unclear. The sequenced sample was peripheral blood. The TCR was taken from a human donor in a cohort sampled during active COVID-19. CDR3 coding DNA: TGTGCCAGTGAGAGTCCAAATGAAAAACTGTTTTTT. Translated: CASESPNEKLFF.